Below are 15 T cell receptor beta chains sequenced from a single sample in a study of blood T cell repertoires in COVID-19. Sequencing was performed with immunoSEQ multiplex PCR; in TCRdb, only in-frame clones are kept and a portion is missing. The repertoire holds tens of thousands of clones, with about 90% as singletons. The sequenced sample was peripheral blood. These receptors were collected from a man aged 45-65 years with COVID-19, enrolled during active disease.

The chain couples TRBV5-1 to TRBJ1-6, with 11 bases identical to TRBD1. The CDR3 runs to 16 residues. J lost 9 bases, V lost 4 bases, and 9 bases had no gene match. The germline V gene encodes CDR1 SGHRS and CDR2 YFSETQ. The chain's CDR3 is CASSHRTGGSGSPLHF. The CDR3 DNA is TGCGCCAGCAGCCATAGGACAGGGGGCAGCGGTTCACCCCTCCACTTT.

This clone has only one observation. The V gene is TRBV15, the J gene TRBJ2-1; 7 bases fit TRBD2. CDR3 length: 13 residues. Germline trimming cut 8 bases from V and 4 bases from J; bases unmatched to any gene: 5. Germline CDR1 and CDR2: LNHNV and YYDKDF (reference sequence). The chain's CDR3 is CATRGDLYNEQFF. CDR3 coding DNA: TGTGCCACCCGGGGGGATTTGTACAATGAGCAGTTCTTC.

The rearrangement uses TRBV7-2 and TRBJ1-5; TRBD1 agrees at 8 bases. The CDR3 sequence is 15 residues long. V lost 3 bases to trimming and J lost 7 bases; unmatched junction nucleotides: 8. Looked up from germline, CDR1 is SGHTA and CDR2 is FQGNSA. CDR3 sequence: CASSFRTGTGQPQHF. For the CDR3, the DNA is TGTGCCAGCAGCTTCCGGACAGGGACGGGGCAGCCCCAGCATTTT.

This clone was detected once. This chain links TRBV7-6 with TRBJ1-5; the D gene is possibly TRBD1 (6 bases). The CDR3 is 15 amino acids. Germline V gives CDR1 SGHVS, CDR2 FNYEAQ. V gave up 5 bases and J gave up 6 bases, with 17 bases separating them. CDR3 amino acids: CASSALQGPGQPQHF. The CDR3 DNA is TGTGCCAGCAGCGCACTTCAGGGGCCGGGTCAGCCCCAGCATTTT.

The chain has TRBV30 and TRBJ1-6; 7 bases agree with TRBD1. V trimming: 4 bases; J trimming: 6 bases; junction bases outside the gene matches: 6. The CDR3 has 14 amino acids. The germline V gene has CDR1 GTSNPN and CDR2 SVGIG (reference sequence). In nucleotides, the CDR3 is TGTGCCTGGAATGAGGGGGCAGCTAATTCACCCCTCCACTTT. As protein: CAWNEGAANSPLHF.

V is TRBV5-4 and J is TRBJ2-2; D perhaps matches TRBD1 (6 bases). The CDR3 loop spans 18 amino acids. Trimming left V 1 base short and J 1 base short, with 17 bases between. Per the germline V gene, CDR1 is SGHNT and CDR2 is YYREEE (reference sequence). Here the CDR3 reads CASSLPNRASLNTGELFF. CDR3 nucleotides: TGTGCCAGCAGCTTGCCCAACAGGGCCTCTCTGAACACCGGGGAGCTGTTTTTT.

The V gene is TRBV28, the J gene TRBJ2-3; no clear D gene. Trimming stripped 3 bases from V and 3 bases from J, with 10 bases between. The CDR3 covers 14 residues. Germline loops: CDR1 MDHEN, CDR2 SYDVKM. The CDR3 coding sequence is TGTGCCAGCAGTTTTCCAGCGAAGACAGATACGCAGTATTTT. Translated, it gives CASSFPAKTDTQYF. Supplemented by reference TRBV28 and TRBJ2-3, the full variable domain reads DVKVTQSSRYLVKRTGEKVFLECVQDMDHENMFWYRQDPGLGLRLIYFSYDVKMKEKGDIPEGYSVSREKKERFSLILESASTNQTSMYLCASSFPAKTDTQYFGPGTRLTVL.

The chain employs TRBV27 and TRBJ2-6, with D possibly TRBD1 on 7 matching bases. The CDR3 totals 19 residues. Looked up from germline, CDR1 is MNHEY and CDR2 is SMNVEV (reference sequence). The V end lost 8 bases, the J end lost 0 bases, and 23 bases lay between the germline ends. The CDR3: CASPHPGGTENSGANVLTF. In nucleotides, the CDR3 is TGTGCCAGCCCCCACCCCGGAGGGACAGAAAACTCTGGGGCCAACGTCCTGACTTTC.

This clone showed up just once. The chain carries TRBV7-2 and TRBJ2-3; D is undetermined. This CDR3 has 13 residues. V shed 2 bases and J shed 5 bases, with 8 bases lying between them. Per the germline V gene, CDR1 is SGHTA and CDR2 is FQGNSA. The CDR3 loop is CASSLQLGDTQYF. The CDR3 region has the DNA TGTGCCAGCAGCTTACAACTCGGAGATACGCAGTATTTT.

In its sample, this clone was seen a few times. The J gene is TRBJ1-1, the V gene TRBV7-3, with D unclear. Germline loops: CDR1 SGHTA, CDR2 FQGTGA. This CDR3 is built from 13 residues. V lost 3 bases and J 1 base, leaving 6 bases between the germline ends. The CDR3 loop reads CASSFSGNTEAFF. The CDR3, as DNA: TGTGCCAGCAGCTTCAGCGGGAACACTGAAGCTTTCTTT.

The V call is TRBV4-2, the J call TRBJ2-5, with D possibly being TRBD1 (6 bases). Germline assignment: CDR1 LGHNA and CDR2 YNFKEQ. V lost 4 bases and J 5 bases, leaving 14 bases between the germline ends. The CDR3 is 14 amino acids. The CDR3 loop reads CASSPNRAVETQYF. In DNA form, the CDR3 reads TGTGCCAGCAGCCCGAACAGGGCCGTGGAGACCCAGTACTTC.

This sequence joins TRBV19 and TRBJ1-1, with 10 positions matching TRBD1. The CDR3 contains 15 residues. In germline, CDR1 is LNHDA, CDR2 SQIVND (reference sequence). V was pared by 1 base and J by 5 bases, with 4 bases of the junction left unmatched. The CDR3 DNA is TGTGCCAGTAGTATAGGACAGGGGGCAGGAACTGAAGCTTTCTTT. This gives the protein CASSIGQGAGTEAFF.

V usage is TRBV7-9 and J usage is TRBJ2-7, with a tentative D call TRBD1 (5 bases). Germline CDR1 SEHNR, CDR2 FQNEAQ (reference sequence). CDR3 length equals 13 residues. Trimming took off 1 base at V and 6 bases at J, with 10 bases between the two ends. In DNA form, the CDR3 reads TGTGCCAGCAGCTTAGTCCCCAGGGCCGAGCAGTACTTC. This sequence encodes CASSLVPRAEQYF.

The table lists this clone with a few counts. This rearrangement joins TRBV30 to TRBJ1-2; a possible D gene is TRBD1 (6 bases). V was shortened by 3 bases and J by 0 bases, with 14 bases between the two germline ends. From germline, CDR1 is GTSNPN and CDR2 SVGIG (reference sequence). The CDR3 has 15 amino acids. The CDR3 loop is CAWSRPRGSNYGYTF. Here the CDR3 DNA reads TGTGCCTGGAGCCGGCCCAGGGGATCTAACTATGGCTACACCTTC.

A single count supports this clone. The chain employs TRBV5-5 and TRBJ1-2; 7 nucleotides agree with TRBD1. CDR1 and CDR2 (germline): SGHKS, YYEKEE (reference sequence). The CDR3 extends over 12 amino acids. After removal of 0 bases from V and 8 bases from J, the junction contained 1 base not matched to a gene. This chain's CDR3 is CASSLAQGGYTF. DNA for the CDR3: TGTGCCAGCAGCTTGGCACAGGGGGGCTACACCTTC. The variable domain in full, completed from reference TRBV5-5 and TRBJ1-2, reads DAGVTQSPTHLIKTRGQQVTLRCSPISGHKSVSWYQQVLGQGPQFIFQYYEKEERGRGNFPDRFSARQFPNYSSELNVNALLLGDSALYLCASSLAQGGYTFGSGTRLTVV.